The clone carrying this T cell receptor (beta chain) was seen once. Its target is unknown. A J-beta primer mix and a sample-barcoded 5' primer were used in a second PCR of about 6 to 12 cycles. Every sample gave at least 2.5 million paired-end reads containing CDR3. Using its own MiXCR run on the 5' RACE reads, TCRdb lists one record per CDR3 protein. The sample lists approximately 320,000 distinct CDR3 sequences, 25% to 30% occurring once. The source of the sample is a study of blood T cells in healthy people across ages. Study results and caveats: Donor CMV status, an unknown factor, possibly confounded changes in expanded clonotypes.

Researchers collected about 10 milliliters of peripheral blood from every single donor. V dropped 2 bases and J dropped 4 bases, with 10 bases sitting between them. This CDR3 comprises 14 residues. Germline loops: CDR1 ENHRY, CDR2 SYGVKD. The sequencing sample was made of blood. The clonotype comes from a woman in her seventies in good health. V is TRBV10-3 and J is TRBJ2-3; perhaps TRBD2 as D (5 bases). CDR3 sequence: CAISEPGGSDTQYF. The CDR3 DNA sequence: TGTGCCATCAGTGAGCCCGGAGGTTCAGATACGCAGTATTTT.